One sample yielded the 31 T cell receptor beta chains listed below, sequenced in a study of blood T cell repertoires in COVID-19. Clones were sequenced by immunoSEQ multiplex PCR, and TCRdb holds only the in-frame ones, with some missing. The sample yields approximately 75,000 clones, more than 75% seen once. Sequencing was performed on peripheral blood. These receptors were taken from a human donor in a cohort sampled during active COVID-19.

The chain combines TRBV29-1 with TRBJ2-7; 9 nucleotides line up with TRBD1. The CDR3 has 13 amino acids. Germline CDR1 reads SQVTM; CDR2 reads ANQGSEA. Losses at the gene ends were 7 bases for V and 5 bases for J; bases not matched to a gene: 9. CDR3 region: CSGGQGRGDEQYF. CDR3 sequence (DNA): TGCAGCGGCGGACAGGGGAGGGGGGACGAGCAGTACTTC.

This clone was counted once. V usage is TRBV4-2 and J usage is TRBJ2-7; TRBD1 aligns across 10 bases. CDR3 length: 13 amino acids. Unmatched junction bases numbered 1, after V lost 3 bases and J lost 5 bases. Per germline, CDR1 LGHNA and CDR2 YNFKEQ. The CDR3 loop reads CASSQTGGHEQYF. The CDR3 bases are TGTGCCAGCAGCCAGACAGGGGGCCACGAGCAGTACTTC.

The chain links TRBV6-5 to TRBJ2-7; a possible D gene is TRBD1 (6 bases). CDR3 length equals 14 residues. V shed 5 bases and J shed 3 bases, with 14 bases lying between them. Germline values: CDR1 MNHEY, CDR2 SVGAGI. CDR3 loop: CASSPRQAFYEQYF. The CDR3 coding sequence is TGTGCCAGCAGTCCCCGACAGGCCTTCTACGAGCAGTACTTC.

The chain combines TRBV4-1 with TRBJ2-7; TRBD2 aligns across 9 bases. There are 16 residues in the CDR3. Germline values: CDR1 MGHRA, CDR2 YSYEKL. The J segment lost 8 bases and the V segment lost 1 base, leaving 12 bases of the junction unmatched. In DNA, the CDR3 is TGCGCCAGCAGCCAAGGTTCTAGACTAGCGGACCACAAGCAGTACTTC. Its protein is CASSQGSRLADHKQYF.

The rearrangement links TRBV19 to TRBJ1-5; D might be TRBD1 (6 bases). The V end lost 6 bases, the J end lost 1 base, and 7 bases lay between the germline ends. The CDR3 sequence is 13 residues long. Germline values: CDR1 LNHDA, CDR2 SQIVND (reference sequence). The CDR3 coding sequence is TGTGCCAGTAGCACAGGGAGCAATCAGCCCCAGCATTTT. It is translated as CASSTGSNQPQHF.

The chain uses TRBV7-6 and TRBJ1-2; no reliable D call. In germline, CDR1 is SGHVS, CDR2 FNYEAQ. This CDR3 region has 12 residues. Trimming pared 2 bases from V and 6 bases from J, leaving 7 bases between. In DNA form, the CDR3 reads TGTGCCAGCAGCTTATCCGGGAATGGCTACACCTTC. Protein product: CASSLSGNGYTF.

The V gene is TRBV24-1, the J gene TRBJ2-3, with a possible D match to TRBD2 (6 bases). CDR1 is KGHDR and CDR2 is SFDVKD in the germline V gene. Trimming cost V 3 bases and J 6 bases, with 21 bases left between them. The CDR3 runs 17 residues. DNA of the CDR3: TGTGCCACCAGTGATGCTCTAACTACCCACCGGGGGGATACGCAGTATTTT. It translates to CATSDALTTHRGDTQYF.

This chain connects TRBV6-5 to TRBJ1-1; no clear D. V was shortened by 7 bases and J by 7 bases, with 13 bases between the two germline ends. From germline, CDR1 is MNHEY and CDR2 SVGAGI. There are 12 residues in the CDR3. Here the CDR3 reads CASIFVEYEAFF. The CDR3 region has the DNA TGTGCCAGCATCTTCGTCGAGTATGAAGCTTTCTTT.

This sequence joins TRBV19 and TRBJ1-2; the D gene is possibly TRBD1 (6 bases). Trimming cost V 5 bases and J 0 bases, with 13 bases left between them. Germline CDR1 LNHDA, CDR2 SQIVND (reference sequence). CDR3 size: 15 residues. CDR3 bases: TGTGCCAGTAGTCTCCCGACAGGACCTAACTATGGCTACACCTTC. This sequence encodes CASSLPTGPNYGYTF.

The V call is TRBV6-1, the J call TRBJ1-2; D gene unclear. Germline lookup yields CDR1 MNHNS and CDR2 SASEGT. This CDR3 is built from 15 residues. V was shortened by 0 bases and J by 0 bases, with 8 bases between the two germline ends. CDR3 nucleotides: TGTGCCAGCAGTGAAGCTGGCGGGCCTAACTATGGCTACACCTTC. The encoded protein is CASSEAGGPNYGYTF.

This rearrangement joins TRBV5-5 to TRBJ1-2, with D perhaps TRBD1 (6 bases). This CDR3 comprises 17 residues. Trimming removed 1 base at V and 1 base at J, with 17 bases between. Germline V gives CDR1 SGHKS, CDR2 YYEKEE (reference sequence). The CDR3 bases are TGTGCCAGCAGCTTGTTAGGGGGATTCACAATTAACTATGGCTACACCTTC. Translating gives CASSLLGGFTINYGYTF.

This rearrangement joins TRBV20-1 to TRBJ1-1, with 8 nucleotides matching TRBD1. Trimming at V came to 4 bases and at J to 11 bases, leaving 6 bases not matched to a gene. The CDR3 has 11 amino acids. Germline lookup yields CDR1 DFQATT and CDR2 SNEGSKA (reference sequence). The CDR3: CSATGQGGAFF. CDR3 nucleotide sequence: TGCAGTGCTACCGGACAGGGAGGTGCTTTCTTT.

The rearrangement joins TRBV5-1 to TRBJ2-6, with D perhaps matching TRBD1 (5 bases). V was cut by 2 bases and J by 1 base, with 13 bases left in between. Germline V gene lookup returns CDR1 SGHRS and CDR2 YFSETQ. CDR3 size: 17 residues. DNA for the CDR3: TGCGCCAGCAGCTTCCTGGGGCGTCTATCTGGGGCCAACGTCCTGACTTTC. It is translated as CASSFLGRLSGANVLTF.

V and J are TRBV27 and TRBJ2-7; 7 nucleotides agree with TRBD1. The CDR3 is 14 amino acids. V was pared by 5 bases and J by 1 base, with 5 bases of the junction left unmatched. Per the germline V gene, CDR1 is MNHEY and CDR2 is SMNVEV (reference sequence). CDR3 loop: CASSPRQGSYEQYF. CDR3 in DNA: TGTGCCAGCAGTCCTAGACAGGGTTCCTACGAGCAGTACTTC.

CDR3 sequence (DNA): TGCGCCAGCAGACCGACCGGGACTAGCGGGGGGGCTTTATACGAGCAGTACTTC. This gives the protein CASRPTGTSGGALYEQYF. V is TRBV5-1 and J is TRBJ2-7; 16 positions agree with TRBD2. Germline CDR1 and CDR2: SGHRS and YFSETQ. With 5 bases clipped from V and 4 bases from J, the junction kept 12 bases outside the gene matches. The CDR3 is made up of 18 amino acids.

A note on this clone: The final CDR3 position lacks the conserved phenylalanine or tryptophan, pointing to a likely read error. It is unclear where the CDR3 begins or ends on the DNA, so no DNA is shown, and the CDR3 is as TCRdb lists it. The chain has TRBV6-1 and TRBJ1-2; the DNA was not compared with TRBD1, the D call given in the table. From germline, CDR1 is MNHNS and CDR2 SASEGT. The CDR3 is 14 residues long, counting both termini. CDR3 in amino acids: CASSEGSSYVTGPI.

This chain links TRBV4-1 with TRBJ1-4; D gene unclear. V was clipped by 0 bases and J by 8 bases, with 16 bases between them. CDR3 size: 16 residues. From germline, CDR1 is MGHRA and CDR2 YSYEKL. This CDR3 reads CASSQDIGGLGEKLFF. The DNA of the CDR3 is TGCGCCAGCAGCCAAGATATTGGAGGTTTGGGAGAAAAACTGTTTTTT.

V usage is TRBV5-8 and J usage is TRBJ2-2, with D possibly TRBD2 on 6 matching bases. Germline assignment: CDR1 SGHTS and CDR2 YDEGEE. Deletions cut 6 bases from V and 6 bases from J, with 21 bases between. The CDR3 totals 16 residues. The CDR3 DNA reads TGTGCCAGCACCACCTCGGGGGAGCTTATTGCCGGGGAGCTGTTTTTT. Amino acid sequence: CASTTSGELIAGELFF. The whole variable domain, remainder taken from reference TRBV5-8 and TRBJ2-2, is EAGVTQSPTHLIKTRGQQATLRCSPISGHTSVYWYQQALGLGLQFLLWYDEGEERNRGNFPPRFSGRQFPNYSSELNVNALELEDSALYLCASTTSGELIAGELFFGEGSRLTVL.

The V and J genes are TRBV7-3 and TRBJ1-6, with D tentatively TRBD1 (6 bases). Looked up from germline, CDR1 is SGHTA and CDR2 is FQGTGA. With 4 bases removed from V and 6 bases from J, the gap between germline ends came to 10 bases. The length of the CDR3 is 14 residues. The CDR3 region is CASSSTGRNSPLHF. CDR3 nucleotide sequence: TGTGCCAGCAGCTCGACAGGTCGTAATTCACCCCTCCACTTT.

CDR3 sequence: CSVEEGRGNEQYF. The CDR3 DNA reads as TGCAGCGTTGAAGAGGGGAGGGGGAACGAGCAGTACTTC. The chain carries TRBV29-1 and TRBJ2-7, with a possible D match to TRBD2 (7 bases). Germline CDR1 and CDR2: SQVTM and ANQGSEA. Trimming took 0 bases from V and 5 from J, leaving 11 bases between them. The CDR3 contains 13 residues.

This chain joins TRBV5-5 and TRBJ1-2; TRBD1 agrees at 7 bases. V shed 4 bases, J shed 8 bases, and the junction held 8 bases outside the gene matches. This CDR3 comprises 13 residues. Germline values: CDR1 SGHKS, CDR2 YYEKEE (reference sequence). CDR3 sequence (DNA): TGTGCCAGCAGCCCTACAGGGGCAAACGGCTACACCTTC. Its translation: CASSPTGANGYTF.

The gene calls are TRBV20-1 and TRBJ2-1; D unresolved. V lost 3 bases to trimming and J lost 2 bases, with 11 bases between them. The CDR3 covers 14 residues. In germline, CDR1 is DFQATT, CDR2 SNEGSKA (reference sequence). The CDR3 sequence: CSASAVFAYNEQFF. The CDR3, as DNA: TGCAGTGCTAGTGCCGTTTTCGCCTACAATGAGCAGTTCTTC.

The CDR3 DNA reads as TGTGCCAGCAGTTACCCGGACAGGGTTAATGAAAAACTGTTTTTT. Encoded protein: CASSYPDRVNEKLFF. This chain links TRBV6-6 with TRBJ1-4, with TRBD1 matching 8 bases. In germline, CDR1 is MNHNY, CDR2 SVGAGI (reference sequence). Trimming removed 2 bases from V and 4 bases from J; junction bases left unmatched: 3. The CDR3 extends over 15 amino acids.

The V gene is TRBV5-4, the J gene TRBJ1-2; D is uncertain. This CDR3 comprises 16 residues. Germline V gene lookup returns CDR1 SGHNT and CDR2 YYREEE (reference sequence). Trimming left V 0 bases short and J 4 bases short, with 16 bases between. CDR3 in DNA: TGTGCCAGCAGCTTGGATGGGGTAGGGCGGGGCTATGGCTACACCTTC. Encoded protein: CASSLDGVGRGYGYTF.

The J gene is TRBJ1-5, the V gene TRBV3-1 (or the pseudogene TRBV3-2); D perhaps matches TRBD1 (6 bases). The CDR3 is 14 amino acids. Germline-derived CDR1 and CDR2 are LGHDT and YNNKEL (reference sequence). Trimming stripped 4 bases from V and 2 bases from J, with 9 bases between. The CDR3 sequence is CASSPAGGNQPQHF. In nucleotides, the CDR3 is TGTGCCAGCAGCCCCGCAGGGGGCAATCAGCCCCAGCATTTT.

The chain has TRBV5-1 and TRBJ2-7; TRBD2 agrees at 9 bases. The CDR3 runs 13 residues. V shed 5 bases and J 5 bases; nucleotides not matched to a gene: 5. Germline CDR1 reads SGHRS; CDR2 reads YFSETQ. The CDR3 DNA is TGCGCCAGCAGATCGGGACTAGCCGACGAGCAGTACTTC. This encodes CASRSGLADEQYF.

The rearrangement joins TRBV9 to TRBJ2-5, with D perhaps matching TRBD2 (7 bases). The germline CDR1 and CDR2 sequences are SGDLS and YYNGEE. This CDR3 spans 15 amino acids. Between the trimmed V and J ends, which lost 2 bases and 0 bases, there was a span of 11 bases. The CDR3 region has the DNA TGTGCCAGCAGCGTCAACGGGGGGCACCAAGAGACCCAGTACTTC. Amino acids: CASSVNGGHQETQYF.

The chain joins TRBV19 to TRBJ2-7; 7 bases match TRBD1. CDR1 and CDR2 from the germline V gene are LNHDA and SQIVND (reference sequence). The V segment lost 5 bases and the J segment 0 bases; nucleotides outside the gene matches: 10. The CDR3 extends over 16 amino acids. The DNA for the CDR3 is TGTGCCAGTAGTGGAGCGACAGGGCTGAGCTCCTACGAGCAGTACTTC. This gives the protein CASSGATGLSSYEQYF.

This sequence joins TRBV5-1 and TRBJ1-2; tentative D call: TRBD1 (6 bases). V was pared by 4 bases and J by 0 bases, with 13 bases between. The CDR3 is 15 residues long. Germline CDR1 SGHRS, CDR2 YFSETQ. CDR3 sequence (DNA): TGCGCCAGCAGCCTAAGGGGGGGCACTAACTATGGCTACACCTTC. As protein: CASSLRGGTNYGYTF.

The chain combines TRBV7-6 with TRBJ2-7; 11 positions match TRBD1. The ends lost 1 base at V and 6 bases at J; junction bases unmatched: 8. CDR3 length equals 16 residues. Germline loops: CDR1 SGHVS, CDR2 FNYEAQ. The CDR3 DNA reads as TGTGCCAGCAGCTTAGTGTTAGGACAGGGGGCGATCGAGCAGTACTTC. This sequence encodes CASSLVLGQGAIEQYF.

V usage is TRBV5-1 and J usage is TRBJ1-4, with D maybe TRBD1 (6 bases). Trimming pared 2 bases from V and 5 bases from J, leaving 10 bases between. Germline CDR1 and CDR2: SGHRS and YFSETQ. The CDR3 consists of 14 residues. The CDR3 region is CASSLKQGNEKLFF. In DNA, the CDR3 is TGCGCCAGCAGCTTAAAACAGGGCAATGAAAAACTGTTTTTT.